The rows below give T cell receptor beta chains drawn from one sample of a study of blood T cell repertoires in COVID-19. Only in-frame clones appear in the TCRdb table, and some are missing; sequencing was by immunoSEQ multiplex PCR. The sample records about 46,000 clones, 70% to 90% being singletons. Sequencing was carried out using peripheral blood. Source of these receptors: an elderly woman with COVID-19, enrolled during active disease. Both conserved end residues are part of each CDR3. Fields, in order: clone size, V gene, D gene, J gene, CDR3 protein, CDR3 DNA. D genes are given only for firm matches. Clone size is stated in some rows and not others, as once, few, many or a class when expanded.

abundance: once; v_gene: TRBV7-9; d_gene: -; j_gene: TRBJ2-2; CDR3aa: CATLPEGGRNTGELFF; CDR3nt: TGTGCCACCCTTCCGGAAGGGGGTCGGAACACCGGGGAGCTGTTTTTT
abundance: -; v_gene: TRBV27; d_gene: TRBD1; j_gene: TRBJ2-7; CDR3aa: CASSRQRTGGDYEQYF; CDR3nt: TGTGCCAGCAGCCGTCAAAGGACAGGGGGGGATTATGAGCAGTACTTC
abundance: -; v_gene: TRBV18; d_gene: -; j_gene: TRBJ1-1; CDR3aa: CASSPQGNTEAFF; CDR3nt: TGTGCCAGCTCACCCCAGGGGAATACTGAAGCTTTCTTT
abundance: few; v_gene: TRBV6-2/TRBV6-3; d_gene: -; j_gene: TRBJ1-2; CDR3aa: CASSPTLQGGNGYTF; CDR3nt: TGTGCCAGCAGCCCGACCCTACAGGGAGGGAATGGCTACACCTTC
abundance: -; v_gene: TRBV5-1; d_gene: -; j_gene: TRBJ2-3; CDR3aa: CASSSGGTGFDTQYF; CDR3nt: TGCGCCAGCAGCTCGGGGGGAACAGGGTTTGATACGCAGTATTTT
abundance: -; v_gene: TRBV5-1; d_gene: TRBD1; j_gene: TRBJ1-4; CDR3aa: CASSLGDRGAKLFF; CDR3nt: TGCGCCAGCAGCTTGGGGGACAGGGGGGCAAAACTGTTTTTT
abundance: -; v_gene: TRBV4-2; d_gene: TRBD1; j_gene: TRBJ2-7; CDR3aa: CASSQGQGEYEQYF; CDR3nt: TGTGCCAGCAGCCAAGGACAGGGTGAATACGAGCAGTACTTC
abundance: -; v_gene: TRBV4-1; d_gene: -; j_gene: TRBJ1-5; CDR3aa: CASSQGTVFFNQPQHF; CDR3nt: TGCGCCAGCAGCCAAGGGACAGTATTCTTCAATCAGCCCCAGCATTTT
abundance: few; v_gene: TRBV29-1; d_gene: -; j_gene: TRBJ1-1; CDR3aa: CSVGGEKNTEAFF; CDR3nt: TGCAGCGTTGGGGGGGAAAAGAACACTGAAGCTTTCTTT
abundance: -; v_gene: TRBV19; d_gene: TRBD1; j_gene: TRBJ2-2; CDR3aa: CASSIGLWDSDTGELFF; CDR3nt: TGTGCCAGTAGTATAGGGTTATGGGACAGTGACACCGGGGAGCTGTTTTTT
abundance: -; v_gene: TRBV3-1/TRBV3-2; d_gene: -; j_gene: TRBJ1-2; CDR3aa: CASSQGTLGHYGYTF; CDR3nt: TGTGCCAGCAGCCAAGGGACCTTGGGGCACTATGGCTACACCTTC
abundance: -; v_gene: TRBV7-2; d_gene: -; j_gene: TRBJ2-6; CDR3aa: CASSLDTGANVLTF; CDR3nt: TGTGCCAGCAGCTTAGACACCGGGGCCAACGTCCTGACTTTC
abundance: -; v_gene: TRBV4-3; d_gene: TRBD1; j_gene: TRBJ1-1; CDR3aa: CASSQDSGTGTGAPAFF; CDR3nt: TGCGCCAGCAGCCAAGATTCGGGCACCGGGACAGGGGCTCCAGCTTTCTTT
abundance: -; v_gene: TRBV14; d_gene: -; j_gene: TRBJ1-2; CDR3aa: CASSQRDIRYGYTF; CDR3nt: TGTGCCAGCAGCCAGAGGGACATCCGCTATGGCTACACCTTC
abundance: -; v_gene: TRBV9; d_gene: TRBD1; j_gene: TRBJ2-2; CDR3aa: CASSAGTGASTGELFF; CDR3nt: TGTGCCAGCAGCGCTGGGACAGGGGCGTCAACCGGGGAGCTGTTTTTT
abundance: -; v_gene: TRBV19; d_gene: TRBD1; j_gene: TRBJ1-2; CDR3aa: CASSPPGTAYGYTF; CDR3nt: TGTGCCAGTAGTCCCCCCGGGACAGCATATGGCTACACCTTC
abundance: -; v_gene: TRBV9; d_gene: -; j_gene: TRBJ2-1; CDR3aa: CASSVDPGLNNEQFF; CDR3nt: TGTGCCAGCAGCGTAGATCCGGGTCTGAACAATGAGCAGTTCTTC
abundance: -; v_gene: TRBV9; d_gene: TRBD2; j_gene: TRBJ2-3; CDR3aa: CASSANGLAGVTDTQYF; CDR3nt: TGTGCCAGCAGCGCAAATGGACTAGCGGGGGTTACAGATACGCAGTATTTT
abundance: -; v_gene: TRBV10-1; d_gene: -; j_gene: TRBJ1-1; CDR3aa: CASKGPTGISEAFF; CDR3nt: TGCGCCAGCAAAGGCCCAACAGGAATTTCGGAAGCTTTCTTT
abundance: -; v_gene: TRBV5-1; d_gene: -; j_gene: TRBJ2-2; CDR3aa: CASSLGLAGTGELFF; CDR3nt: TGCGCCAGCAGCTTGGGGCTAGCTGGGACCGGGGAGCTGTTTTTT
abundance: -; v_gene: TRBV5-8; d_gene: TRBD1; j_gene: TRBJ1-2; CDR3aa: CASSRTGTSIYGYTF; CDR3nt: TGTGCCAGCAGCCGGACAGGGACCTCTATTTATGGCTACACCTTC
abundance: -; v_gene: TRBV9; d_gene: -; j_gene: TRBJ2-2; CDR3aa: CASSVARAGDTGELFF; CDR3nt: TGTGCCAGCAGCGTAGCTAGGGCAGGGGATACCGGGGAGCTGTTTTTT
abundance: -; v_gene: TRBV7-8; d_gene: TRBD2; j_gene: TRBJ2-1; CDR3aa: CASSDYSGGAHEQFF; CDR3nt: TGTGCCAGCAGCGACTATAGCGGGGGGGCCCATGAGCAGTTCTTC
abundance: -; v_gene: TRBV6-2/TRBV6-3; d_gene: TRBD2; j_gene: TRBJ2-7; CDR3aa: CASSASGTGLKKYF; CDR3nt: TGTGCCAGCAGTGCATCCGGGACGGGACTAAAAAAGTACTTC
abundance: -; v_gene: TRBV5-4; d_gene: TRBD1; j_gene: TRBJ2-2; CDR3aa: CASRRDRDTGELFF; CDR3nt: TGTGCCAGCAGGCGGGACAGGGATACCGGGGAGCTGTTTTTT
abundance: -; v_gene: TRBV24-1; d_gene: TRBD2; j_gene: TRBJ2-3; CDR3aa: CATSGGSGALSTDTQYF; CDR3nt: TGTGCCACCAGTGGGGGTAGCGGGGCTCTTAGCACAGATACGCAGTATTTT
abundance: few; v_gene: TRBV7-9; d_gene: -; j_gene: TRBJ2-5; CDR3aa: CASSSYLLGGQETQYF; CDR3nt: TGTGCCAGCAGCTCCTACTTATTAGGGGGCCAAGAGACCCAGTACTTC
abundance: -; v_gene: TRBV6-2/TRBV6-3; d_gene: -; j_gene: TRBJ2-3; CDR3aa: CASSYSSGSTDTQYF; CDR3nt: TGTGCCAGCAGTTACTCGAGCGGGAGCACAGATACGCAGTATTTT
abundance: -; v_gene: TRBV7-2; d_gene: -; j_gene: TRBJ1-1; CDR3aa: CASSIQGFTEAFF; CDR3nt: TGTGCCAGCAGCATCCAGGGGTTTACTGAAGCTTTCTTT
abundance: -; v_gene: TRBV18; d_gene: TRBD2; j_gene: TRBJ2-7; CDR3aa: CGSGGVFYEQYF; CDR3nt: TGTGGAAGCGGGGGAGTTTTCTACGAGCAGTACTTC
abundance: -; v_gene: TRBV21-1; d_gene: -; j_gene: TRBJ1-2; CDR3aa: CASDKAASEGMVCGYTF; CDR3nt: TGTGCCAGCGACAAAGCCGCTTCCGAGGGAATGGTTTGTGGCTACACCTTC
abundance: -; v_gene: TRBV11-2; d_gene: TRBD1; j_gene: TRBJ2-7; CDR3aa: CASSLGRRTGGYEQYF; CDR3nt: TGTGCCAGCAGCCTCGGTCGTCGGACAGGGGGCTACGAGCAGTACTTC
abundance: -; v_gene: TRBV19; d_gene: TRBD1; j_gene: TRBJ1-1; CDR3aa: CASSRGQGRNTEAFF; CDR3nt: TGTGCCAGTAGTAGGGGACAGGGAAGGAACACTGAAGCTTTCTTT
abundance: once; v_gene: TRBV18; d_gene: -; j_gene: TRBJ1-1; CDR3aa: CASSPARATEAFF; CDR3nt: TGTGCCAGCTCACCAGCCAGGGCCACTGAAGCTTTCTTT
abundance: -; v_gene: TRBV20-1; d_gene: TRBD2; j_gene: TRBJ2-1; CDR3aa: CSASFTAGGREQFF; CDR3nt: TGCAGTGCTAGTTTCACAGCGGGAGGGCGAGAGCAGTTCTTC
abundance: few; v_gene: TRBV11-2; d_gene: TRBD1; j_gene: TRBJ1-2; CDR3aa: CASTITGTGGSFNYGYTF; CDR3nt: TGTGCCAGCACCATAACCGGGACAGGGGGCTCATTTAACTATGGCTACACCTTC
abundance: once; v_gene: TRBV4-2; d_gene: TRBD2; j_gene: TRBJ2-1; CDR3aa: CASSQETSGKAYNEQFF; CDR3nt: TGTGCCAGCAGCCAAGAAACTAGCGGGAAGGCCTACAATGAGCAGTTCTTC